The clone carrying this T cell receptor (beta chain) was counted a single time. The sample comes from a study of blood T cell repertoires in COVID-19. Produced via immunoSEQ multiplex PCR; TCRdb's table is partial and in-frame only. The table has around 250,000 clones, 86% seen once. Trimming pared 3 bases from V and 2 bases from J, leaving 10 bases between. CDR1 LNHNV and CDR2 YYDKDF come from the germline V gene (reference sequence). The CDR3 is 14 amino acids. The rearrangement links TRBV15 to TRBJ1-1; D might be TRBD1 (6 bases). Sequencing was carried out using PBMCs or T cells enriched from blood (not recorded which). This clonotype was sampled from a woman aged 45-60 years who had recovered from COVID-19. The DNA of the CDR3 is TGTGCCACCAGCAGGAACAGGGCTAACACTGAAGCTTTCTTT. It yields the protein CATSRNRANTEAFF.